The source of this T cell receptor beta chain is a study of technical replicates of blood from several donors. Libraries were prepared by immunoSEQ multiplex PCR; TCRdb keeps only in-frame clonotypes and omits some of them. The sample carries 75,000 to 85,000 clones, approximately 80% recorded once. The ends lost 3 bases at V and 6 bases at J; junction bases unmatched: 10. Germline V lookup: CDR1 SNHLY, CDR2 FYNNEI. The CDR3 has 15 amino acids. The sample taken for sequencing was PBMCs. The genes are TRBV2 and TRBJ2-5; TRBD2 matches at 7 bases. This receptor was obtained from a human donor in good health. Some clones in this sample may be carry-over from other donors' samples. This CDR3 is CASSDSAGEVKTQYF. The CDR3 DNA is TGTGCCAGCAGTGACTCCGCGGGAGAGGTAAAGACCCAGTACTTC.